A single sample gave rise to the 32 T cell receptor beta chains below, sequenced in a study of early T cells in non-severe SARS-CoV-2 infection. TCRdb re-called the 5' RACE reads with MiXCR, one entry per CDR3 protein. The table has approximately 76,000 distinct CDR3 sequences, 9.5% to 15% seen once. The sequencing sample was made of whole blood. Receptors were obtained from an adult who was a healthcare worker with PCR-confirmed SARS-CoV-2 infection or an uninfected control (not recorded which).

V usage is TRBV28 and J usage is TRBJ2-7, with D maybe TRBD1 (6 bases). Trimming cost V 5 bases and J 6 bases, with 14 bases left between them. The germline gives CDR1 MDHEN, CDR2 SYDVKM. CDR3 size: 13 residues. CDR3 loop: CASSPHRVREQYF. CDR3 sequence (DNA): TGTGCCAGCAGTCCCCACAGGGTCCGCGAGCAGTACTTC.

This clonotype was seen repeatedly, ten times or more. At one boundary the junction diverges from the germline segment, which might be a read error. CDR3 amino acids: CASSPLDRGDSPLHF. CDR3 coding DNA: TGTGCCAGCTCCCCACTTGACAGGGGCGATTCACCCCTCCACTTT. The chain is built from TRBV18 and TRBJ1-6, with 8 bases fitting TRBD1. The CDR3 is made up of 15 amino acids. From germline, CDR1 is KGHSH and CDR2 LQKENI.

This clonotype was detected ten times or more. This chain links TRBV29-1 with TRBJ1-2; no reliable D call. V was cut by 7 bases and J by 4 bases, with 7 bases left in between. Per the germline V gene, CDR1 is SQVTM and CDR2 is ANQGSEA. This CDR3 spans 10 amino acids. In DNA, the CDR3 is TGCAGCGCCCGCTCCTATGGCTACACCTTC. This encodes CSARSYGYTF.

This clonotype was recorded many times. V gene TRBV2 combines with J gene TRBJ2-2; a possible D gene is TRBD2 (6 bases). The CDR3 has 16 amino acids. Germline V gene data show CDR1 as SNHLY and CDR2 as FYNNEI. Trimming took off 10 bases at V and 0 bases at J, with 18 bases between the two ends. The CDR3 bases are TGTGCCACCCGGGACTCTTCAAGCTCGAACACCGGGGAGCTGTTTTTT. The encoded protein is CATRDSSSSNTGELFF.

This clonotype was seen repeatedly, ten times or more. The chain employs TRBV7-2 and TRBJ2-3; TRBD2 matches at 8 bases. This CDR3 has 15 amino acids. The ends lost 4 bases at V and 1 base at J; junction bases unmatched: 4. Germline-derived CDR1 and CDR2 are SGHTA and FQGNSA. The CDR3: CASSSSGGGTDTQYF. CDR3 nucleotide sequence: TGTGCCAGCAGCTCAAGCGGGGGTGGCACAGATACGCAGTATTTT.

This clonotype was found many times. The chain links TRBV11-2 to TRBJ2-5; possibly TRBD1 for D (5 bases). The V and J ends lost 4 bases and 4 bases respectively, with 25 bases between them. The CDR3 extends over 18 amino acids. CDR1 and CDR2 (germline): SGHAT, FQNNGV. CDR3 amino acids: CASSSGAGYRRVGETQYF. The CDR3 coding sequence is TGTGCCAGCAGCTCTGGGGCAGGGTACAGGAGAGTTGGAGAGACCCAGTACTTC.

In its sample, this clonotype was seen many times. The chain links TRBV29-1 to TRBJ1-1, with D possibly TRBD1 on 6 matching bases. This CDR3 contains 12 residues. In germline, CDR1 is SQVTM, CDR2 ANQGSEA. Trimming removed 8 bases from V and 4 bases from J, with 14 bases in between. The CDR3, as DNA: TGCAGCCTCCAACGGGGGCTCACTGAAGCTTTCTTT. Protein sequence: CSLQRGLTEAFF.

In this sample, this clonotype turned up many times. The chain links TRBV25-1 to TRBJ2-2; no clear D gene. Germline V CDR1 and CDR2: MGHDK, SYGVNS. Trimming cost V 1 base and J 6 bases, with 3 bases left between them. The CDR3 spans 12 residues. For the CDR3, the DNA is TGTGCCAGCAGTGAATGGGCCGGGGAGCTGTTTTTT. Translation gives CASSEWAGELFF.

The table lists this clonotype with many counts. The gene calls are TRBV11-2 and TRBJ2-5; TRBD1 aligns across 7 bases. The CDR3 loop spans 14 amino acids. V was pared by 5 bases and J by 1 base, with 4 bases of the junction left unmatched. Germline assignment: CDR1 SGHAT and CDR2 FQNNGV. The CDR3 protein is CASSLGTVQETQYF. The CDR3 nucleotides are TGTGCCAGCAGCCTCGGGACAGTCCAAGAGACCCAGTACTTC. Full variable domain (outside the CDR3, taken from reference TRBV11-2 and TRBJ2-5): EAGVAQSPRYKIIEKRQSVAFWCNPISGHATLYWYQQILGQGPKLLIQFQNNGVVDDSQLPKDRFSAERLKGVDSTLKIQPAKLEDSAVYLCASSLGTVQETQYFGPGTRLLVL.

The sample holds many counts of this clonotype. J is TRBJ2-2 and V is TRBV9, with 7 bases aligning to TRBD1. V trimming: 4 bases; J trimming: 4 bases; junction bases outside the gene matches: 13. This CDR3 spans 17 amino acids. The germline gives CDR1 SGDLS, CDR2 YYNGEE. CDR3 region: CASSSRIQGSRTGELFF. DNA for the CDR3: TGTGCCAGCAGCTCCCGAATACAGGGGTCGCGCACCGGGGAGCTGTTTTTT.

This clonotype showed up just a few times. V and J are TRBV7-9 and TRBJ1-4; D unclear. Per the germline V gene, CDR1 is SEHNR and CDR2 is FQNEAQ (reference sequence). The V gene lost 0 bases and the J gene lost 0 bases, with 5 bases spanning the gap. The CDR3 runs 15 residues. For the CDR3, the DNA is TGTGCCAGCAGCTTAGCGGGATCAACTAATGAAAAACTGTTTTTT. This translates into CASSLAGSTNEKLFF.

As for this clonotype: This may be a read error: a much more frequent sequence differs by one nucleotide. The chain employs TRBV6-1 and TRBJ1-4; D is unclear. CDR1 is MNHNS and CDR2 is SASEGT in the germline V gene. The CDR3 spans 12 residues. CDR3 amino acids: CASSDAGENLFF. The CDR3 DNA is TGTGCCAGCAGTGACGCGGGCGAAAATCTGTTTTTT.

The table lists this clonotype with a few counts. The chain uses TRBV3-1 and TRBJ1-2, with TRBD1 matching over 12 bases. Unmatched junction bases numbered 2, after V lost 0 bases and J lost 3 bases. The germline gives CDR1 LGHDT, CDR2 YNNKEL (reference sequence). The CDR3 is made up of 16 amino acids. CDR3 in amino acids: CASSQDGTGGYYGYTF. The DNA of the CDR3 is TGTGCCAGCAGCCAAGACGGGACAGGGGGCTACTATGGCTACACCTTC.

This clonotype was observed at least ten times. The chain links TRBV7-2 to TRBJ1-6; D gene ambiguous. The CDR3 is 18 amino acids. V was trimmed by 4 bases and J by 7 bases, leaving 23 bases between them. Germline CDR1 is SGHTA and CDR2 is FQGNSA. CDR3 loop: CASSSRWVGGQRNSPLHF. CDR3 bases: TGTGCCAGCAGCTCGCGATGGGTGGGCGGCCAGAGGAATTCACCCCTCCACTTT.

This clonotype was recorded at least ten times. The V call is TRBV29-1, the J call TRBJ1-3; D gene unclear. The CDR3 contains 13 residues. Between the trimmed V and J ends, which lost 5 bases and 0 bases, there was a span of 8 bases. In germline, CDR1 is SQVTM, CDR2 ANQGSEA. CDR3 region: CSVRLLSGNTIYF. The DNA of the CDR3 is TGCAGCGTTCGACTCCTCTCTGGAAACACCATATATTTT.

This clonotype came up a few times. The rearrangement links TRBV29-1 to TRBJ2-5, with 15 bases lining up with TRBD2. Germline loops: CDR1 SQVTM, CDR2 ANQGSEA. CDR3 length: 15 amino acids. V lost 4 bases, J lost 5 bases, and 5 bases stayed unmatched. This CDR3 reads CSVAGLAGGRETQYF. CDR3 DNA: TGCAGCGTTGCGGGACTAGCGGGAGGAAGGGAGACCCAGTACTTC.

This clonotype showed up many times. V is TRBV30 and J is TRBJ1-5, with D possibly matching TRBD1 (6 bases). CDR1 is GTSNPN and CDR2 is SVGIG in the germline V gene (reference sequence). The CDR3 totals 14 residues. Trimming left V 0 bases short and J 6 bases short, with 12 bases between. CDR3 nucleotides: TGTGCCTGGAGTGTTCGGCAGGGGATTCAGCCCCAGCATTTT. Its protein product is CAWSVRQGIQPQHF.

This clonotype was seen repeatedly, ten times or more. The chain employs TRBV20-1 and TRBJ2-7, with 11 bases aligning to TRBD1. V gave up 0 bases and J gave up 7 bases; unmatched junction bases: 11. This CDR3 has 16 residues. Germline CDR1 reads DFQATT; CDR2 reads SNEGSKA (reference sequence). CDR3 coding DNA: TGCAGTGCTAGAGATCTCTCCGGACAGGGGGCTGAAGAGCAGTACTTC. Protein product: CSARDLSGQGAEEQYF.

The sample holds many counts of this clonotype. This rearrangement joins TRBV11-2 to TRBJ2-5; D might be TRBD1 (6 bases). In germline, CDR1 is SGHAT, CDR2 FQNNGV. The CDR3 consists of 18 residues. V dropped 3 bases and J dropped 2 bases, with 22 bases sitting between them. The CDR3 sequence is CASSFAPGTPHPQETQYF. CDR3 in DNA: TGTGCCAGCAGCTTTGCGCCAGGGACACCCCATCCACAAGAGACCCAGTACTTC.

This clonotype was recorded at least ten times. This rearrangement joins TRBV20-1 to TRBJ1-4; D is uncertain. The germline gives CDR1 DFQATT, CDR2 SNEGSKA (reference sequence). This CDR3 contains 15 residues. The V end lost 2 bases, the J end lost 0 bases, and 10 bases lay between the germline ends. The CDR3 nucleotides read TGCAGTGCTAGAACGATAGCCGCAACTAATGAAAAACTGTTTTTT. It codes for CSARTIAATNEKLFF.

In this sample, this clonotype turned up many times. The chain joins TRBV6-1 to TRBJ2-3; the match to TRBD2 covers 7 bases. Germline CDR1 is MNHNS and CDR2 is SASEGT. CDR3 length: 16 amino acids. Trimming took 4 bases from V and 6 from J; bases not matched to a gene: 13. The CDR3 nucleotides are TGTGCCAGCAGTGGGTGGAGTGGCGGGAGTGGGGATACGCAGTATTTT. It translates to CASSGWSGGSGDTQYF.

The rearrangement uses TRBV18 and TRBJ2-3; no clear D. The CDR3 is made up of 15 amino acids. Trimming shortened V by 3 bases and J by 1 base, and 11 bases separated the two germline ends. The germline CDR1 and CDR2 sequences are KGHSH and LQKENI. The CDR3 reads CASSPRGGRTDTQYF. Here the CDR3 DNA reads TGTGCCAGCTCACCGAGAGGTGGACGCACAGATACGCAGTATTTT.

This clonotype occurred many times. The chain joins TRBV13 to TRBJ1-6; 9 positions match TRBD1. Germline V CDR1 and CDR2: PRHDT, FYEKMQ (reference sequence). Unmatched junction bases numbered 7, after V lost 6 bases and J lost 7 bases. The CDR3 runs 15 residues. This chain's CDR3 is CASRLRTGANSPLHF. CDR3 DNA sequence: TGTGCCAGCAGATTACGGACAGGGGCGAATTCACCCCTCCACTTT.

This clonotype occurred many times. The V call is TRBV3-1, the J call TRBJ2-2, with a tentative D call TRBD2 (5 bases). In germline, CDR1 is LGHDT, CDR2 YNNKEL (reference sequence). The CDR3 consists of 14 residues. V lost 4 bases and J 7 bases, leaving 13 bases between the germline ends. CDR3 sequence: CASSPNSEVGELFF. CDR3 coding DNA: TGTGCCAGCAGCCCCAACTCGGAGGTCGGGGAGCTGTTTTTT. Full variable domain (outside the CDR3, taken from reference TRBV3-1 and TRBJ2-2): DTAVSQTPKYLVTQMGNDKSIKCEQNLGHDTMYWYKQDSKKFLKIMFSYNNKELIINETVPNRFSPKSPDKAHLNLHINSLELGDSAVYFCASSPNSEVGELFFGEGSRLTVL.

There are many counts of this clonotype. The chain combines TRBV6-6 with TRBJ2-3; possible D gene TRBD2, 6 bases. Germline CDR1 reads MNHNY; CDR2 reads SVGAGI (reference sequence). This CDR3 contains 15 residues. The V end lost 6 bases, the J end lost 3 bases, and 16 bases lay between the germline ends. The CDR3 here is CASRDWDLGTDTQYF. The DNA of the CDR3 is TGTGCCAGCAGGGACTGGGACTTAGGGACAGATACGCAGTATTTT.

This clonotype came up many times. This chain uses TRBV5-1 with TRBJ2-3, with 11 positions matching TRBD2. V trimming: 3 bases; J trimming: 4 bases; junction bases outside the gene matches: 13. This CDR3 spans 18 amino acids. From germline, CDR1 is SGHRS and CDR2 YFSETQ. The CDR3 spells CASSSFPTSGRSSDTQYF. CDR3 DNA: TGCGCCAGCAGCTCCTTCCCAACTAGCGGGAGAAGTTCAGATACGCAGTATTTT.

The table lists this clonotype with a few counts. The V and J genes are TRBV27 and TRBJ2-7, with 9 bases identical to TRBD1. The CDR3 length is 14 residues. CDR1 and CDR2 (germline): MNHEY, SMNVEV (reference sequence). V lost 8 bases to trimming and J lost 3 bases; unmatched junction nucleotides: 8. CDR3 DNA: TGTGCCAGCTCGACCGGGACAGGGTACTACGAGCAGTACTTC. It codes for CASSTGTGYYEQYF.

This clonotype was seen repeatedly, ten times or more. This chain connects TRBV6-2 or TRBV6-3 to TRBJ2-1; D unresolved. Trimming shortened V by 8 bases and J by 8 bases, and 19 bases separated the two germline ends. CDR3 length: 14 residues. From germline, CDR1 is MNHEY and CDR2 SVGEGT. The CDR3 reads CASLLGSLVDEQFF. As DNA, the CDR3 is TGTGCCAGCCTCTTGGGTAGCTTGGTGGATGAGCAGTTCTTC.

Ten or more counts support this clonotype. The chain combines TRBV3-1 with TRBJ2-7, with D possibly matching TRBD2 (5 bases). The CDR3 has 13 amino acids. Germline V gene lookup returns CDR1 LGHDT and CDR2 YNNKEL (reference sequence). Trimming left V 4 bases short and J 0 bases short, with 7 bases between. The CDR3 loop reads CASSPRDSYEQYF. CDR3 nucleotides: TGTGCCAGCAGCCCCCGGGACTCCTACGAGCAGTACTTC.

This clonotype was seen a few times. This rearrangement joins TRBV4-3 to TRBJ2-3; D is undetermined. The CDR3 length is 14 residues. Per germline, CDR1 LGHNA and CDR2 YSLEER. V was clipped by 0 bases and J by 0 bases, with 4 bases between them. The DNA of the CDR3 is TGCGCCAGCAGCCAAGATGCCAGCACAGATACGCAGTATTTT. It yields the protein CASSQDASTDTQYF.

This clonotype was seen at least ten times. The chain joins TRBV20-1 to TRBJ2-7; D is uncertain. There are 13 residues in the CDR3. The germline CDR1 and CDR2 sequences are DFQATT and SNEGSKA (reference sequence). Between the trimmed V and J ends, which lost 5 bases and 3 bases, there was a span of 14 bases. CDR3 protein: CSALPKTGYEQYF. The DNA of the CDR3 is TGCAGTGCTTTACCTAAAACGGGCTACGAGCAGTACTTC.

Worth noting for this clonotype: A clone one base away is much larger, so this may be a read error. The chain links TRBV14 to TRBJ2-2, with D hard to call. Deletions cut 2 bases from V and 0 bases from J, with 10 bases between. CDR1 and CDR2 from the germline V gene are SGHDN and FVKESK. The length of the CDR3 is 16 residues. In nucleotides, the CDR3 is TGTGCCAGCAGCCAACGGCGGTCCACGAACACCGGGGAGCTGTTTTTT. It yields the protein CASSQRRSTNTGELFF.